These T cell receptor beta chains were read from a single sample in a study of T cells in Graves' hyperthyroidism and ophthalmopathy. Using its own MiXCR run on the multiplex PCR reads, TCRdb lists one record per CDR3 protein. The sample lists 280,000 or so distinct CDR3 sequences, about 15% occurring once. Specimen: blood. These receptors were collected from a woman between 50 and 59 years old with Graves' hyperthyroidism that later progressed to Graves' ophthalmopathy. Both conserved end residues are part of each CDR3. Each record gives: J gene, V gene, D gene, CDR3 length, clone size, CDR3 protein, CDR3 DNA. A D gene is named only where the DNA matches it firmly. Some rows mark clone size as missing; the rest say once, few, many or name a class of expanded clone.

TRBJ2-3 TRBV10-3 - 14 many CATSYGGSTDTQYF TGTGCCACCTCATATGGGGGTAGCACAGATACGCAGTATTTT
TRBJ1-5 TRBV2 - 16 - CASSSGAAGGLGPQHF TGTGCCAGCAGTTCCGGCGCGGCGGGGGGACTTGGGCCCCAGCATTTT
TRBJ1-2 TRBV6-2/TRBV6-3 - 14 - CASSAVYGDYGYTF TGTGCCAGCAGTGCGGTCTATGGGGACTATGGCTACACCTTC
TRBJ1-1 TRBV28 - 15 few CASSLSVGWKTEAFF TGTGCCAGCAGTTTATCGGTCGGGTGGAAAACTGAAGCTTTCTTT
TRBJ2-7 TRBV11-2 - 12 - CASSLDYGEQYF TGTGCCAGCAGCTTAGATTATGGCGAGCAGTACTTC
TRBJ1-1 TRBV24-1 TRBD1 16 few CATSASPGTGNTEAFF TGTGCCACCAGTGCTTCACCCGGGACAGGGAACACTGAAGCTTTCTTT
TRBJ2-7 TRBV20-1 TRBD2 16 few CSAFTGLAGGSYEQYF TGCAGTGCTTTCACTGGACTAGCGGGAGGTAGTTACGAGCAGTACTTC
TRBJ1-2 TRBV30 - 14 many CAWTLTGIFYGYTF TGTGCCTGGACTCTTACAGGGATCTTCTATGGCTACACCTTC
TRBJ1-5 TRBV19 - 12 - CASSMALQPQHF TGTGCCAGTAGTATGGCCCTGCAGCCCCAGCATTTT
TRBJ2-2 TRBV5-1 - 15 many CASSLQGVENGELFF TGCGCCAGCAGCTTACAGGGAGTCGAAAACGGGGAGCTGTTTTTT
TRBJ2-2 TRBV20-1 - 13 many CSARLGSTGELFF TGCAGTGCTAGGTTGGGAAGCACCGGGGAGCTGTTTTTT
TRBJ1-2 TRBV18 TRBD1 18 many CASSPLRTGGARDYGYTF TGTGCCAGCTCACCCCTTAGGACAGGGGGCGCGAGGGACTATGGCTACACCTTC
TRBJ2-3 TRBV19 - 13 many CASSRTRQDTQYF TGTGCCAGTAGCCGGACCAGGCAAGATACGCAGTATTTT
TRBJ2-7 TRBV20-1 TRBD2 17 many CSARDRLAGVRNHEQYF TGCAGTGCTAGAGATAGGTTAGCGGGAGTGCGAAACCACGAGCAGTACTTC
TRBJ2-5 TRBV20-1 TRBD2 15 many CSARNSGRLQETQYF TGCAGTGCTAGGAATAGCGGGAGACTCCAAGAGACCCAGTACTTC
TRBJ2-5 TRBV5-4 - 14 - CASRPGHLQETQYF TGTGCCAGCAGACCAGGACATCTCCAAGAGACCCAGTACTTC
TRBJ1-1 TRBV30 - 13 - CAWSTLMNTEAFF TGTGCCTGGAGTACTCTCATGAACACTGAAGCTTTCTTT
TRBJ2-3 TRBV9 TRBD2 15 many CASSARLASTDTQYF TGTGCCAGCAGCGCAAGACTAGCGAGCACAGATACGCAGTATTTT